One and the same sample provided the 3 T cell receptor beta chains below, sequenced in a study of technical replicates of blood from a few donors. Libraries were prepared by immunoSEQ multiplex PCR; TCRdb keeps only in-frame clonotypes and omits some of them. This sample has fewer than 80,000 clones, with under 90% found just once. Material for sequencing was PBMCs. These receptors were obtained from a human donor in good health. Some clones in this sample may be carry-over from other donors' samples.

This chain connects TRBV5-1 to TRBJ2-3; D possibly corresponds to TRBD1 (7 bases). This CDR3 contains 17 residues. Between the trimmed V and J ends, which lost 0 bases and 3 bases, there was a span of 17 bases. Germline V gene data show CDR1 as SGHRS and CDR2 as YFSETQ. For the CDR3, the DNA is TGCGCCAGCAGCTTGGTTTCTAGGGGGCGGGGTACAGATACGCAGTATTTT. It translates to CASSLVSRGRGTDTQYF.

The gene calls are TRBV15 and TRBJ1-1; perhaps TRBD1 as D (5 bases). The ends were cut back, 0 bases at V and 8 bases at J, with 16 bases in the middle. Per germline, CDR1 LNHNV and CDR2 YYDKDF (reference sequence). There are 15 residues in the CDR3. This CDR3 is CATSRDRVQAGEAFF. The CDR3 DNA reads as TGTGCCACCAGCAGAGATCGGGTACAGGCCGGAGAAGCTTTCTTT.

The V and J genes are TRBV27 and TRBJ1-2; D is unresolved. Germline values: CDR1 MNHEY, CDR2 SMNVEV (reference sequence). V gave up 2 bases and J gave up 2 bases, with 9 bases separating them. This CDR3 region has 14 residues. CDR3 amino acids: CASSLGPPNYGYTF. Here the CDR3 DNA reads TGTGCCAGCAGTTTAGGGCCCCCCAACTATGGCTACACCTTC.